The next 10 T cell receptor beta chains were all read from a single sample in a study of T cells after yellow fever vaccination. TCRdb passed the 5' RACE reads through MiXCR, listing each CDR3 protein once. The sample lists approximately 340,000 distinct CDR3 sequences; 8% to 10% were seen once. The input for sequencing was PBMCs, taken on the day of the first yellow fever vaccination. These receptors were collected from a man between 18 and 35 years old who received the YFV17D yellow fever vaccine.

CDR3 protein: CASSLAEPSLQETQYF. The CDR3 nucleotides are TGTGCCAGCAGCTTGGCGGAGCCCTCCTTACAAGAGACCCAGTACTTC. This rearrangement joins TRBV5-4 to TRBJ2-5; D unclear. The CDR3 is made up of 16 amino acids. CDR1 is SGHNT, CDR2 YYREEE, per germline (reference sequence). The V end was cut by 0 bases, the J end by 2 bases, with 14 bases between.

This chain links TRBV24-1 with TRBJ2-1; D perhaps matches TRBD1 (6 bases). CDR1 and CDR2 (germline): KGHDR, SFDVKD. The CDR3 is 15 amino acids. V was pared by 4 bases and J by 0 bases, with 9 bases between. The CDR3 loop is CATSETGASYNEQFF. CDR3 coding DNA: TGTGCCACCAGTGAGACAGGAGCCTCCTACAATGAGCAGTTCTTC.

J is TRBJ1-6 and V is TRBV6-5; maybe TRBD1 (6 bases). The CDR3 contains 15 residues. Germline CDR1 is MNHEY and CDR2 is SVGAGI. V lost 2 bases and J lost 10, with 15 bases in between. The CDR3 nucleotides read TGTGCCAGCAGTTACGCTTTTGGGGGCGGCTCACCCCTCCACTTT. As protein: CASSYAFGGGSPLHF.

The genes are TRBV25-1 and TRBJ2-4; D may be TRBD2 (7 bases). Germline V CDR1 and CDR2: MGHDK, SYGVNS. This CDR3 is 17 amino acids long. Trimming took 5 bases from V and 9 from J, leaving 26 bases between them. The CDR3 sequence is CASSPLSGRVGGGIQYF. The CDR3 region has the DNA TGTGCCAGCAGTCCCCTTAGTGGGAGGGTAGGAGGGGGCATTCAGTACTTC.

This clonotype was detected ten times or more. This CDR3 reads CASSIHPGQGVGTEAFF. The CDR3, as DNA: TGTGCCAGCAGCATACATCCGGGACAGGGAGTAGGCACTGAAGCTTTCTTT. This sequence joins TRBV7-9 and TRBJ1-1; 9 bases match TRBD1. The germline V gene has CDR1 SEHNR and CDR2 FQNEAQ (reference sequence). V trimming: 5 bases; J trimming: 4 bases; junction bases outside the gene matches: 14. The CDR3 is made up of 17 amino acids.

V and J are TRBV5-6 and TRBJ2-7; D gene uncertain. The germline V and J ends were trimmed by 4 bases and 2 bases, with 10 bases remaining between them. This CDR3 has 13 residues. CDR1 is SGHDT and CDR2 is YYEEEE in the germline V gene. The CDR3 reads CASSPRRPYEQYF. DNA of the CDR3: TGTGCCAGCAGCCCGCGGCGCCCCTACGAGCAGTACTTC.

Only a few counts were recorded for this clonotype. This chain uses TRBV20-1 with TRBJ1-5; TRBD1 matches 10 bases. Germline-derived CDR1 and CDR2 are DFQATT and SNEGSKA (reference sequence). The length of the CDR3 is 13 residues. V dropped 3 bases and J dropped 4; count of bases not matched to a gene: 0. CDR3 region: CSARGQGNQPQHF. In DNA form, the CDR3 reads TGCAGTGCTAGGGGACAGGGGAATCAGCCCCAGCATTTT.

The chain has TRBV27 and TRBJ1-5, with TRBD1 identical over 8 bases. The CDR3 is 14 amino acids. Trimming took 5 bases from V and 7 from J; bases not matched to a gene: 7. Looked up from germline, CDR1 is MNHEY and CDR2 is SMNVEV (reference sequence). The CDR3 region has the DNA TGTGCCAGCAGTCATGGACAGGGCCAACAGCCCCAGCATTTT. Translating it yields CASSHGQGQQPQHF.

This clonotype was seen ten or more times. The rearrangement uses TRBV4-1 and TRBJ2-5, with 9 bases fitting TRBD2. J was trimmed by 2 bases and V by 2 bases; bases with no gene match: 3. Germline V gene lookup returns CDR1 MGHRA and CDR2 YSYEKL. This CDR3 is 15 amino acids long. This chain's CDR3 is CASSQLRGGQETQYF. The CDR3, as DNA: TGCGCCAGCAGCCAATTGCGGGGGGGGCAAGAGACCCAGTACTTC.

Note on this clonotype: Given a much more abundant clone one base away, this may be a read error. The chain carries TRBV9 and TRBJ1-2; TRBD1 might be the D (5 bases). CDR3 size: 12 residues. CDR1 SGDLS and CDR2 YYNGEE come from the germline V gene. The CDR3 coding sequence is TGTGCCAGCAGCCCAGGGACGTATGGCTACTCCTTC. It yields the protein CASSPGTYGYSF.